This TCR beta chain appears in the sequencing data of a study of shared clonotypes between healthy human individuals. Whole-study results and caveats: Naive subsets typically showed greater estimated richness than memory subsets.

The study ran the assay at deep level. Original data processing: ImmunoSEQ sequences covered only the junction and lacked quality scores; filtering therefore differed. Method: immunoSEQ multiplex PCR; TCRdb's copy keeps in-frame clones and lacks some. V and J calls and clone size are given by that table; D and trimming were obtained from the DNA. Altogether about 2.4 million clones are present, 80% to 95% being singletons, with the ten largest covering 0.36%. On this clone: Its antigen is unknown.

Per germline, CDR1 MDHEN and CDR2 SYDVKM. J gave up 0 bases and V 5 bases, and 9 bases lay outside the gene matches. CDR3 length: 16 residues. Partitioning of CD4+ cells yielded a CD45RA+ naive subset and a CD45RA-negative memory subset. Sequenced material: naive CD4+ T cells from PBMCs. Subset described: CD45RA+ positively selected. The chain carries TRBV28 and TRBJ2-7; 8 bases line up with TRBD2. The TCR originated in a man younger than 35 in good health. Some clones in this sample may be carry-over from other donors' samples. The DNA of the CDR3 is TGTGCCAGCAGTCTCCCCGCAGCGGGAGCCTCCTACGAGCAGTACTTC. Translated: CASSLPAAGASYEQYF.